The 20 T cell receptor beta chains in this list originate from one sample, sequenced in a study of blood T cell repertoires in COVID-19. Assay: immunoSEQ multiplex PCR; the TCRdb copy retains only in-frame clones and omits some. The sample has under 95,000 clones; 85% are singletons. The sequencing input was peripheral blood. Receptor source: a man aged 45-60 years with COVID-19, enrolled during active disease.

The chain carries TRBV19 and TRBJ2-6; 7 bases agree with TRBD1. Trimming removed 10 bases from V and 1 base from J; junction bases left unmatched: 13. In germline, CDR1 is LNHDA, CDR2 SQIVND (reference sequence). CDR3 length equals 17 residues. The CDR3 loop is CATLGGQKISGANVLTF. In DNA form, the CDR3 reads TGTGCCACCCTAGGGGGACAGAAAATTTCTGGGGCCAACGTCCTGACTTTC. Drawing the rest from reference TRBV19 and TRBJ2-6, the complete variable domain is DGGITQSPKYLFRKEGQNVTLSCEQNLNHDAMYWYRQDPGQGLRLIYYSQIVNDFQKGDIAEGYSVSREKKESFPLTVTSAQKNPTAFYLCATLGGQKISGANVLTFGAGSRLTVL.

The CDR3 region has the DNA TGCGCCAGCAGCTTGCTCCCTCCGCCAGGGGGCACTGAAGCTTTCTTT. Its translation is CASSLLPPPGGTEAFF. The chain uses TRBV5-1 and TRBJ1-1; 7 bases align to TRBD1. The germline V gene encodes CDR1 SGHRS and CDR2 YFSETQ. The V and J ends lost 1 base and 4 bases, in that order; junction bases with no gene match: 10. The CDR3 consists of 16 residues.

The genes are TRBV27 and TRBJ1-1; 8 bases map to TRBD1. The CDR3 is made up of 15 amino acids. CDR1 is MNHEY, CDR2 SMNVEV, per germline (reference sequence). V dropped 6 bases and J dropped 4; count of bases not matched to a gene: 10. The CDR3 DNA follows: TGTGCCAGCAGACAATTTCAGGGGGCAGTCACTGAAGCTTTCTTT. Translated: CASRQFQGAVTEAFF.

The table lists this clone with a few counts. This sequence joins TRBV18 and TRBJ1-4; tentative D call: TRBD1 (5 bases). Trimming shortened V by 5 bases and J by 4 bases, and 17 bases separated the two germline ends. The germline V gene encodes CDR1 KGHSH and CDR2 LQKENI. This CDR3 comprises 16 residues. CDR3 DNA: TGTGCCAGCTCAATCCCAGGGCCGTCTCGTAATGAAAAACTGTTTTTT. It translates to CASSIPGPSRNEKLFF.

The CDR3 DNA reads TGTGCCAGCAGGGATAAAGGACTAGCGAGCTCCTACAATGAGCAGTTCTTC. Translation: CASRDKGLASSYNEQFF. V is TRBV7-9 and J is TRBJ2-1, with 9 bases lining up with TRBD2. Germline trimming cut 6 bases from V and 0 bases from J; bases unmatched to any gene: 9. The CDR3 runs to 17 residues. The germline V gene has CDR1 SEHNR and CDR2 FQNEAQ (reference sequence). Full variable domain (outside the CDR3, taken from reference TRBV7-9 and TRBJ2-1): DTGVSQNPRHKITKRGQNVTFRCDPISEHNRLYWYRQTLGQGPEFLTYFQNEAQLEKSRLLSDRFSAERPKGSFSTLEIQRTEQGDSAMYLCASRDKGLASSYNEQFFGPGTRLTVL.

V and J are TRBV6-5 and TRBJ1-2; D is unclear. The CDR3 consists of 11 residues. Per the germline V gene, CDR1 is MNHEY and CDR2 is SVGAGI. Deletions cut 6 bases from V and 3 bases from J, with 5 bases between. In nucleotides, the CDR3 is TGTGCCAGCAGGGGAGACTATGGCTACACCTTC. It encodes CASRGDYGYTF.

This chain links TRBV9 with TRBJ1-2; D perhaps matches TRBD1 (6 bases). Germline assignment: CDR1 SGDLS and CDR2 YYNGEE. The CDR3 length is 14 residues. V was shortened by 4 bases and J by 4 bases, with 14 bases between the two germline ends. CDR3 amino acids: CASSLQQGPYGYTF. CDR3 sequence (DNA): TGTGCCAGCAGCCTCCAACAGGGACCCTATGGCTACACCTTC.

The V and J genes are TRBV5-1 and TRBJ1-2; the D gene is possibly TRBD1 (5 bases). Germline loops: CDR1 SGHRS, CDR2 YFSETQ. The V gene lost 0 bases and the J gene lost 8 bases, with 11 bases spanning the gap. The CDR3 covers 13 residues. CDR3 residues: CASSLEGRMGYTF. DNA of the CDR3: TGCGCCAGCAGCTTGGAGGGGCGAATGGGCTACACCTTC.

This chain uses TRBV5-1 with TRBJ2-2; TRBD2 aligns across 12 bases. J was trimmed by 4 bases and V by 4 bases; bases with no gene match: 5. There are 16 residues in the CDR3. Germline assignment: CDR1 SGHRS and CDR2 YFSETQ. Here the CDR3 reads CASSTLAGGATGELFF. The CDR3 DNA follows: TGCGCCAGCAGCACTCTAGCGGGAGGGGCCACCGGGGAGCTGTTTTTT.

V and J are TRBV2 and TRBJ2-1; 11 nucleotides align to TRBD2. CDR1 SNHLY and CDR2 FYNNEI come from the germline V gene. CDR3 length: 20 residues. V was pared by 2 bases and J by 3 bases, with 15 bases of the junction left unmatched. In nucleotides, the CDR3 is TGTGCCAGCAGTGAACCCGGGACTAGCGGTTCCCGTCGGGGCTACAATGAGCAGTTCTTC. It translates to CASSEPGTSGSRRGYNEQFF.

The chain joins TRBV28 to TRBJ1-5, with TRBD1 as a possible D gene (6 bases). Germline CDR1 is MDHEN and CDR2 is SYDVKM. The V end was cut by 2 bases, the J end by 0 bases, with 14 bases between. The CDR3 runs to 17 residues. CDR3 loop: CASSLSPGTFSNQPQHF. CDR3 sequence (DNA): TGTGCCAGCAGTTTAAGCCCGGGGACATTTAGCAATCAGCCCCAGCATTTT.

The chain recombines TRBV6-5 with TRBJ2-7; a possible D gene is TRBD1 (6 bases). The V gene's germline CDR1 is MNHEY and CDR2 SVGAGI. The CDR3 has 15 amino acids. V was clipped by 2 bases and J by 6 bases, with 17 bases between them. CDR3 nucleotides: TGTGCCAGCAGTTACCTCTCGAGGGACATGTCCGAGCAGTACTTC. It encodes CASSYLSRDMSEQYF.

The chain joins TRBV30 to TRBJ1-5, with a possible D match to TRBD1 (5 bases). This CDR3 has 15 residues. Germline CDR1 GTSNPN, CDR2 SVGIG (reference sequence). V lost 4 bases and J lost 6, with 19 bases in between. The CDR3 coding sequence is TGTGCCTGGAAGGCCTGGGGGGACGGGATTCAGCCCCAGCATTTT. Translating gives CAWKAWGDGIQPQHF.

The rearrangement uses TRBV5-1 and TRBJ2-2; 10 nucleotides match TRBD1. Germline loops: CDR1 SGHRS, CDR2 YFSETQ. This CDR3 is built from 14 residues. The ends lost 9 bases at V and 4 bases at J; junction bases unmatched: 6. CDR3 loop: CATNRDRGTGELFF. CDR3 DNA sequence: TGCGCCACTAACAGGGACAGGGGCACCGGGGAGCTGTTTTTT.

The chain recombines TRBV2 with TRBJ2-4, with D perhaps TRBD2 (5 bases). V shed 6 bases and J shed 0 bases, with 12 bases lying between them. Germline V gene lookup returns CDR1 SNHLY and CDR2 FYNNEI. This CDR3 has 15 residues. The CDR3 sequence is CASSLQEVAKNIQYF. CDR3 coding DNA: TGTGCCAGCAGCCTCCAGGAGGTAGCCAAAAACATTCAGTACTTC.

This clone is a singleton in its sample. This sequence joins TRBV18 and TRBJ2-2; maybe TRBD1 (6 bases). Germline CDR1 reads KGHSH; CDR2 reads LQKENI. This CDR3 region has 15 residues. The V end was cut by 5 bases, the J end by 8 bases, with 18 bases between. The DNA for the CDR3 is TGTGCCAGCTCATCGGACAGCGGCGGGTTGGGGGAGCTGTTTTTT. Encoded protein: CASSSDSGGLGELFF.

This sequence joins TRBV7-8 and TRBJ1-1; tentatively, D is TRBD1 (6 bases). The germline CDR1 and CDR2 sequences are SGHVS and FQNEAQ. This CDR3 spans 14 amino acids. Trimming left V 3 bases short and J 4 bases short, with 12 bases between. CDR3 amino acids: CASSFPGAGTEAFF. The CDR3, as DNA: TGTGCCAGCAGCTTTCCAGGGGCTGGCACTGAAGCTTTCTTT. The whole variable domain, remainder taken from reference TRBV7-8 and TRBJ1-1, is GAGVSQSPRYKVAKRGQDVALRCDPISGHVSLFWYQQALGQGPEFLTYFQNEAQLDKSGLPSDRFFAERPEGSVSTLKIQRTQQEDSAVYLCASSFPGAGTEAFFGQGTRLTVV.

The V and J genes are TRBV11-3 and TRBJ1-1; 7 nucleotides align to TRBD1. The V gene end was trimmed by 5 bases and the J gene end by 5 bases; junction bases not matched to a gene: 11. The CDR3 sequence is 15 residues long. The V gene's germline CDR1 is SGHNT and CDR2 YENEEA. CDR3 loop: CASSHETGRGTEAFF. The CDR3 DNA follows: TGTGCCAGCAGCCACGAGACAGGGCGAGGGACTGAAGCTTTCTTT.

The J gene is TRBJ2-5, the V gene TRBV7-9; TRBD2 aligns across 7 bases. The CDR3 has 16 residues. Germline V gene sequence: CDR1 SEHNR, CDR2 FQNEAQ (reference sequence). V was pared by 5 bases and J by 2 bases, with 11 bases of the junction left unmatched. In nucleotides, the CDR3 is TGTGCCAGCAGCGTATTAGCGGGTGGCCTTCAAGAGACCCAGTACTTC. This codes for CASSVLAGGLQETQYF.

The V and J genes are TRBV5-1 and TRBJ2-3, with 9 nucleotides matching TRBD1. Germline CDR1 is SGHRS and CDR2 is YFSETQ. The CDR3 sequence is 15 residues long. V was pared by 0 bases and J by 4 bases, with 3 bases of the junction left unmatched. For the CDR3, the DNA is TGCGCCAGCAGCTTGGCGGGACAGGGATCAGATACGCAGTATTTT. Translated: CASSLAGQGSDTQYF.